This T cell receptor beta chain was sequenced for a study of T cells after yellow fever vaccination. Study-level background: For low cell numbers, libraries were made with SMART-Seq v4 Ultra Low Input. Study results and caveats: Contamination of FACS-sorted repertoires by abundant clonotypes from the bulk population could occur. The booster response re-showed most primary clones: 96% CD4, around 87% CD8.

A note on this clonotype: Its antigen remains unidentified.

The ends lost 7 bases at V and 5 bases at J; junction bases unmatched: 0. Looked up from germline, CDR1 is KGHDR and CDR2 is SFDVKD. The CDR3 totals 13 residues. By 5'RACE template switching, TCR cDNA was produced, with a universal primer site and UMIs added in the process. TCRdb re-called the 5' RACE reads through MiXCR, storing one row per CDR3 protein. In the table there are 610,000 or so distinct CDR3 sequences, 12% of which are singletons. Source: PBMCs, taken on the day of the yellow fever booster vaccination. The TCR comes from a man aged 25-45 years who received the YFV17D yellow fever vaccine. The V call is TRBV24-1, the J call TRBJ2-3, with 12 bases lining up with TRBD2. The CDR3 bases are TGTGCCACCAGGGGACTAGCGGGAGATACGCAGTATTTT. This codes for CATRGLAGDTQYF.